The 27 T cell receptor beta chains given below trace back to one sample, sequenced in a study of vaccination and CD4 T cells after COVID-19. TCRdb reprocessed the PCR reads with MiXCR, giving one entry per CDR3 protein. Of about 14,000 distinct CDR3 sequences listed, 69% are singletons. This specimen consisted of CD4+ T cells from blood, obtained after SARS-CoV-2 vaccination. These receptors were taken from a human donor who had recovered from COVID-19.

The V and J genes are TRBV20-1 and TRBJ2-1; D unresolved. CDR1 DFQATT and CDR2 SNEGSKA come from the germline V gene (reference sequence). This CDR3 spans 16 amino acids. The germline V and J ends were trimmed by 2 bases and 0 bases, with 14 bases remaining between them. The CDR3 sequence: CSARPYDGHSYNEQFF. DNA of the CDR3: TGCAGTGCTAGACCCTACGACGGCCACTCCTACAATGAGCAGTTCTTC.

The chain joins TRBV20-1 to TRBJ2-6; D is ambiguous. CDR3 length equals 13 residues. Trimming shortened V by 3 bases and J by 0 bases, and 3 bases separated the two germline ends. CDR1 is DFQATT and CDR2 is SNEGSKA in the germline V gene (reference sequence). CDR3 in DNA: TGCAGTGCTAGTACCTCTGGGGCCAACGTCCTGACTTTC. Translating it yields CSASTSGANVLTF.

The table lists this clonotype with a count of one. V and J are TRBV28 and TRBJ1-2; D might be TRBD1 (6 bases). The CDR3 has 13 amino acids. The ends were cut back, 8 bases at V and 6 bases at J, with 16 bases in the middle. Germline CDR1 is MDHEN and CDR2 is SYDVKM. The CDR3 is CASLSRGHNGYTF. CDR3 in DNA: TGTGCCAGCCTCTCGCGGGGGCATAATGGCTACACCTTC.

The rearrangement links TRBV20-1 to TRBJ2-3, with D uncertain. CDR1 and CDR2 from the germline V gene are DFQATT and SNEGSKA (reference sequence). This CDR3 has 13 residues. The V and J ends lost 6 bases and 6 bases respectively, with 16 bases between them. CDR3 amino acids: CSAENGMADTQYF. DNA of the CDR3: TGCAGTGCGGAGAATGGAATGGCGGATACGCAGTATTTT.

This clonotype was counted a single time. The chain joins TRBV2 to TRBJ1-5, with TRBD1 identical over 8 bases. This CDR3 region has 13 residues. Germline V gene data show CDR1 as SNHLY and CDR2 as FYNNEI. The ends lost 8 bases at V and 7 bases at J; junction bases unmatched: 7. The DNA of the CDR3 is TGTGCCAGCGGACAGGGTATTGGCCAGCCCCAGCATTTT. This encodes CASGQGIGQPQHF.

This sequence joins TRBV10-3 and TRBJ1-5, with a possible D match to TRBD1 (6 bases). The CDR3 is 13 residues long. Looked up from germline, CDR1 is ENHRY and CDR2 is SYGVKD. V was clipped by 6 bases and J by 7 bases, with 13 bases between them. The CDR3 DNA is TGTGCCATCAGCTCACAGCAGGGGCAGCCCCAGCATTTT. Protein product: CAISSQQGQPQHF.

The sample holds a few counts of this clonotype. One junction end disagrees with the germline gene, perhaps due to a read error. This chain joins TRBV7-7 and TRBJ2-5; 7 bases line up with TRBD1. From germline, CDR1 is SSHAT and CDR2 FNYEAQ (reference sequence). The CDR3 runs to 17 residues. The CDR3: CASSRTLRRQGLETQYF. The DNA of the CDR3 is TGTGCTAGCAGCCGAACCTTACGTAGACAGGGCTTGGAGACCCAGTACTTC.

This chain links TRBV2 with TRBJ1-1; D remains ambiguous. Germline assignment: CDR1 SNHLY and CDR2 FYNNEI. Trimming left V 5 bases short and J 0 bases short, with 10 bases between. The CDR3 loop spans 14 amino acids. CDR3 nucleotide sequence: TGTGCCAGCAGTCGTGCGGGTATGAACACTGAAGCTTTCTTT. Amino acid sequence: CASSRAGMNTEAFF.

The gene calls are TRBV28 and TRBJ1-1; the match to TRBD1 covers 10 bases. In germline, CDR1 is MDHEN, CDR2 SYDVKM. This CDR3 comprises 15 residues. J gave up 1 base and V 9 bases, and 8 bases lay outside the gene matches. CDR3 protein: CASSTGGAANTEAFF. The CDR3, as DNA: TGTGCCAGTTCGACAGGGGGCGCCGCGAACACTGAAGCTTTCTTT.

J is TRBJ2-5 and V is TRBV6-4, with 7 bases matching TRBD1. The CDR3 length is 15 residues. J was trimmed by 4 bases and V by 6 bases; bases with no gene match: 11. CDR1 is MRHNA, CDR2 SNTAGT, per germline. CDR3 in DNA: TGTGCCAGCAGAGATACAGGGGACCCCTCAGAGACCCAGTACTTC. It encodes CASRDTGDPSETQYF.

This chain joins TRBV7-2 and TRBJ2-7; no clear D. This CDR3 contains 16 residues. The germline V gene encodes CDR1 SGHTA and CDR2 FQGNSA. The ends were cut back, 2 bases at V and 5 bases at J, with 19 bases in the middle. The CDR3 DNA follows: TGTGCCAGCAGCTTATTGGCGTCGGGTGTACGACACGAGCAGTACTTC. It specifies CASSLLASGVRHEQYF.

The chain uses TRBV20-1 and TRBJ1-5; D is unresolved. Germline assignment: CDR1 DFQATT and CDR2 SNEGSKA (reference sequence). The CDR3 contains 14 residues. V lost 2 bases, J lost 2 bases, and 10 bases lay in between. CDR3 nucleotide sequence: TGCAGTGCTAGATCATTCGGGGGCAATCAGCCCCAGCATTTT. Its translation is CSARSFGGNQPQHF.

This clonotype appeared a single time. This rearrangement joins TRBV19 to TRBJ1-1; D gene uncertain. The germline V gene has CDR1 LNHDA and CDR2 SQIVND (reference sequence). Trimming removed 6 bases at V and 3 bases at J, with 11 bases between. CDR3 size: 13 residues. This chain's CDR3 is CASREGRDTEAFF. CDR3 nucleotide sequence: TGTGCCAGTAGGGAAGGACGGGACACTGAAGCTTTCTTT.

This chain connects TRBV6-5 to TRBJ2-1; D unresolved. V shed 2 bases and J shed 5 bases, with 10 bases lying between them. The CDR3 has 14 residues. Germline values: CDR1 MNHEY, CDR2 SVGAGI. CDR3 residues: CASSYRGRHNEQFF. In DNA, the CDR3 is TGTGCCAGCAGTTACCGTGGACGCCACAATGAGCAGTTCTTC.

The J gene is TRBJ1-5, the V gene TRBV2; TRBD1 might be the D (5 bases). V was cut by 6 bases and J by 2 bases, with 11 bases left in between. Germline V gives CDR1 SNHLY, CDR2 FYNNEI. This CDR3 contains 14 residues. In DNA form, the CDR3 reads TGTGCCAGCAGCATCAGGGTTGGCAATCAGCCCCAGCATTTT. Amino acids: CASSIRVGNQPQHF.

This clonotype was seen only a few times. This chain joins TRBV15 and TRBJ2-3; TRBD2 matches at 10 bases. V was clipped by 0 bases and J by 6 bases; unmatched bases: 21. The CDR3 contains 21 residues. Germline loops: CDR1 LNHNV, CDR2 YYDKDF (reference sequence). CDR3 sequence (DNA): TGTGCCACCAGCAGAGATGGTTGGAGGGACACAACCGGGACTAGCGTGGATACGCAGTATTTT. It translates to CATSRDGWRDTTGTSVDTQYF.

The V and J genes are TRBV20-1 and TRBJ1-2; D possibly corresponds to TRBD1 (5 bases). V was shortened by 0 bases and J by 2 bases, with 10 bases between the two germline ends. The CDR3 is 14 residues long. Germline V gene sequence: CDR1 DFQATT, CDR2 SNEGSKA (reference sequence). The CDR3 DNA is TGCAGTGCTAGAGATCAGGGTAACAACTATGGCTACACCTTC. Translated, it gives CSARDQGNNYGYTF.

This clonotype was counted a few times. The chain carries TRBV28 and TRBJ1-5; 9 bases fit TRBD1. The CDR3 totals 14 residues. J was trimmed by 6 bases and V by 2 bases; bases with no gene match: 2. Germline CDR1 MDHEN, CDR2 SYDVKM. For the CDR3, the DNA is TGTGCCAGCAGTTTAAGACAGGGGGGTCAGCCCCAGCATTTT. Protein sequence: CASSLRQGGQPQHF.

This clonotype was seen a handful of times. The rearrangement joins TRBV6-7 to TRBJ2-7; D not certain. TRBV6-7 is identified as an open reading frame with a role that is uncertain. CDR3 length: 15 residues. Trimming took off 2 bases at V and 0 bases at J, with 11 bases between the two ends. The CDR3 loop is CASSYRLSVSYEQYF. The CDR3 DNA is TGTGCCAGCAGTTACCGTTTGTCGGTCTCCTACGAGCAGTACTTC.

This sequence joins TRBV20-1 and TRBJ1-1; D is undetermined. Between the trimmed V and J ends, which lost 3 bases and 0 bases, there was a span of 14 bases. The CDR3 contains 15 residues. Germline V gene sequence: CDR1 DFQATT, CDR2 SNEGSKA (reference sequence). The chain's CDR3 is CSASVFSEMNTEAFF. In DNA form, the CDR3 reads TGCAGTGCTAGTGTTTTTTCAGAAATGAACACTGAAGCTTTCTTT.

There are a few counts of this clonotype. This rearrangement joins TRBV28 to TRBJ1-1; unclear D gene. V lost 6 bases and J 0 bases, leaving 8 bases between the germline ends. The CDR3 is made up of 13 amino acids. The germline V gene encodes CDR1 MDHEN and CDR2 SYDVKM. The CDR3 nucleotides read TGTGCCAGCAGCTTAGAAGTGAACACTGAAGCTTTCTTT. Translated, it gives CASSLEVNTEAFF.

The chain has TRBV20-1 and TRBJ1-2; D perhaps matches TRBD1 (5 bases). Germline V CDR1 and CDR2: DFQATT, SNEGSKA (reference sequence). V gave up 5 bases and J gave up 8 bases, with 27 bases separating them. The CDR3 consists of 16 residues. CDR3 in DNA: TGCAGTGCTCAAAACTTGGGGCCCATAAGGTCGAGCGGCTACACCTTC. Residues: CSAQNLGPIRSSGYTF.

The rearrangement joins TRBV28 to TRBJ2-7; 7 bases fit TRBD1. The CDR3 is 16 amino acids. The germline CDR1 and CDR2 sequences are MDHEN and SYDVKM. Trimming cost V 6 bases and J 3 bases; bases outside gene matches: 14. CDR3 loop: CASSPHRDRGFYEQYF. For the CDR3, the DNA is TGTGCCAGCAGCCCCCACCGGGACAGAGGGTTCTACGAGCAGTACTTC.

V gene TRBV20-1 combines with J gene TRBJ2-2; either TRBD1 or TRBD2 may supply D (6 bases each). Germline V lookup: CDR1 DFQATT, CDR2 SNEGSKA (reference sequence). Trimming shortened V by 3 bases and J by 4 bases, and 18 bases separated the two germline ends. CDR3 length equals 16 residues. CDR3 sequence: CSASAGGASFTGELFF. CDR3 sequence (DNA): TGCAGTGCTAGCGCCGGGGGCGCGTCTTTCACCGGGGAGCTGTTTTTT.

As DNA, the CDR3 is TGTGCCAGCAGCTTAGCGAAGGGACTAGCGGGAGTTGACGTCACAGATACGCAGTATTTT. Translating gives CASSLAKGLAGVDVTDTQYF. The chain joins TRBV7-9 to TRBJ2-3; 14 positions agree with TRBD2. Trimming took 0 bases from V and 2 from J; bases not matched to a gene: 10. Looked up from germline, CDR1 is SEHNR and CDR2 is FQNEAQ (reference sequence). This CDR3 has 20 amino acids.

The chain joins TRBV6-1 to TRBJ1-2; unclear D gene. Deletions cut 5 bases from V and 4 bases from J, with 8 bases between. Germline CDR1 is MNHNS and CDR2 is SASEGT. The CDR3 is 12 residues long. The chain's CDR3 is CASSPAAYGYTF. The CDR3 DNA reads TGTGCCAGCAGTCCCGCCGCCTATGGCTACACCTTC.

The chain has TRBV6-1 and TRBJ2-7; 9 bases match TRBD2. The V and J ends lost 7 bases and 3 bases, in that order; junction bases with no gene match: 7. This CDR3 contains 14 residues. From germline, CDR1 is MNHNS and CDR2 SASEGT. The CDR3 protein is CASTLAGLNYEQYF. CDR3 DNA sequence: TGTGCCAGCACACTAGCGGGTCTCAACTACGAGCAGTACTTC.